This T cell receptor beta chain was retrieved from a study of blood T cell repertoires in COVID-19. Whole-study context: Samples taken during acute and convalescent COVID-19 were collected in the United States, Italy and Spain. PBMCs, B-cell-depleted T cells, or T cells provided the cDNA or gDNA that made up the material.

In the original workflow: Counts of nucleated cells, estimated from reference gene primer amplification, were obtained. This table comes from immunoSEQ multiplex PCR, and its TCRdb copy is limited to in-frame clones, with some not included. That table gives V, J and clone size, and the DNA gave D and trimming. This table holds roughly 170,000 clones, less than 90% found once. CDR1 and CDR2 from the germline V gene are SGHNT and YYREEE (reference sequence). V shed 7 bases and J 8 bases; nucleotides not matched to a gene: 3. The length of the CDR3 is 12 residues. The sequencing input was peripheral blood. The source is a man between 65 and 79 years old with active or convalescent COVID-19. This chain uses TRBV5-4 with TRBJ1-4, with TRBD1 matching 9 bases. CDR3 residues: CASGGQGEKLFF. The CDR3 DNA follows: TGTGCCAGCGGGGGACAGGGAGAAAAACTGTTTTTT.